This T cell receptor beta chain was captured in a study of T-cell reconstitution after alpha-beta-depleted transplantation in children. Notes on the study in general: Certain patients had high TCRbeta diversity at day 60, and it came from recipient T cells and thymic progenitors that survived. Most T-cell counts and diversity one year after the transplant came from T cells that were newly produced. It was reported that alpha-beta T cells came from several hundred expanded graft clones (about two months after transplant).

With respect to this clonotype: Its antigen is currently unknown.

A library of TCRbeta sequences, prepared with unique molecular identifiers, was generated. A single record per CDR3 protein comes from TCRdb applying MiXCR to the PCR reads. In the table there are about 300,000 distinct CDR3 sequences, over 9% of which are singletons. The clonotype comes from a boy under three years old with acute myeloid leukemia, due to receive a stem cell transplant. This specimen consisted of PBMCs, obtained before TCRalphabeta/CD19-depleted stem cell transplant.

The CDR3 reads CASSYILSVLAGRWSEQFF. DNA of the CDR3: TGTGCCAGCAGTTACATATTGAGCGTATTAGCGGGTCGGTGGAGTGAGCAGTTCTTC. The rearrangement joins TRBV6-5 to TRBJ2-1, with TRBD2 matching 7 bases. The germline gives CDR1 MNHEY, CDR2 SVGAGI. The CDR3 runs 19 residues. Trimming took 2 bases from V and 9 from J; bases not matched to a gene: 22.